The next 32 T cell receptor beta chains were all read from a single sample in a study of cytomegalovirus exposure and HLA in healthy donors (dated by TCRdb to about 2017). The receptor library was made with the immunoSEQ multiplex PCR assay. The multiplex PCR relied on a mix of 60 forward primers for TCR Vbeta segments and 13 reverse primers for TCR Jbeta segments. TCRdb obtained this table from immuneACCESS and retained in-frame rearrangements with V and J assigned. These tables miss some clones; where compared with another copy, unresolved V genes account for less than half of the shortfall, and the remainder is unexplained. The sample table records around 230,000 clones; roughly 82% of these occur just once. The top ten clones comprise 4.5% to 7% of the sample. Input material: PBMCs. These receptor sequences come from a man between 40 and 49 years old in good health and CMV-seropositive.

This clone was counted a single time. The CDR3: CATSTQAGAYEQYF. CDR3 DNA sequence: TGTGCCACCAGCACCCAGGCGGGAGCGTATGAGCAGTACTTC. The chain carries TRBV15 and TRBJ2-7, with 7 bases aligning to TRBD2. CDR1 is LNHNV and CDR2 is YYDKDF in the germline V gene (reference sequence). CDR3 length equals 14 residues. V trimming: 4 bases; J trimming: 7 bases; junction bases outside the gene matches: 10.

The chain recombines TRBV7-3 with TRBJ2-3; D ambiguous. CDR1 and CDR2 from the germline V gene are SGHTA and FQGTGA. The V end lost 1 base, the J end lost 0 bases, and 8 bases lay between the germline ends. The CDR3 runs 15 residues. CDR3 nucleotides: TGTGCCAGCAGCTTAATGGCGGCAAGCACAGATACGCAGTATTTT. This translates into CASSLMAASTDTQYF.

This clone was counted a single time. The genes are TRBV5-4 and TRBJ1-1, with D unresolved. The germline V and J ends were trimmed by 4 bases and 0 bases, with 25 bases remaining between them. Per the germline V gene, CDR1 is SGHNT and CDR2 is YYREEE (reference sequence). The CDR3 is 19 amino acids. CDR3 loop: CASSHAVGPRLPMNTEAFF. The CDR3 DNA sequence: TGTGCCAGCAGCCATGCAGTTGGGCCGCGATTACCTATGAACACTGAAGCTTTCTTT.

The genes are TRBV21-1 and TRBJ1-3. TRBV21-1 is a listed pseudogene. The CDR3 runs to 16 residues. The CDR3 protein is CASSKARGHSGNTIYF. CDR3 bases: TGTGCCAGCAGCAAAGCAAGAGGGCACTCTGGAAACACCATATATTTT.

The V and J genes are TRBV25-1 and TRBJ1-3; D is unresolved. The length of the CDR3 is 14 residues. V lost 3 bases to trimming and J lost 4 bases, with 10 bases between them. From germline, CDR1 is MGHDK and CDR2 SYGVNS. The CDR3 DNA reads TGTGCCAGCAGTGAGCCGGGGTTCGGAAACACCATATATTTT. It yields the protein CASSEPGFGNTIYF.

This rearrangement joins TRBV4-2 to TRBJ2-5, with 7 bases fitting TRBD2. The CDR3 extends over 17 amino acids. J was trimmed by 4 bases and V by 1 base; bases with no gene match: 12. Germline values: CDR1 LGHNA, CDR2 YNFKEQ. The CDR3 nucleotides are TGTGCCAGCAGCCAAGTGGCCGGCCCGGGGGGAGGAGAGACCCAGTACTTC. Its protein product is CASSQVAGPGGGETQYF.

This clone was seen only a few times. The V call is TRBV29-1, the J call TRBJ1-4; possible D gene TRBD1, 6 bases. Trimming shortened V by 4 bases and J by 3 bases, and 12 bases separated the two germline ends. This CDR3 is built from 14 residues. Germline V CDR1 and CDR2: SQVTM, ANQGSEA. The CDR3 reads CSVADRMANEKLFF. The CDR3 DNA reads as TGCAGCGTTGCTGACAGGATGGCTAATGAAAAACTGTTTTTT.

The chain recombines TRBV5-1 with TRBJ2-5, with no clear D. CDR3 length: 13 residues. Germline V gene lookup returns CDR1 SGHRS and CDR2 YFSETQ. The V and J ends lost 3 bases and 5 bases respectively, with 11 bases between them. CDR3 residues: CASSSLPGETQYF. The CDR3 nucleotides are TGCGCCAGCAGCTCCCTCCCCGGGGAGACCCAGTACTTC.

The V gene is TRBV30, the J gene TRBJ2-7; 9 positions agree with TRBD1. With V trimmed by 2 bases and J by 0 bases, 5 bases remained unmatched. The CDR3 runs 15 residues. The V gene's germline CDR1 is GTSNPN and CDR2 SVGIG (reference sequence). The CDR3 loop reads CAWSIWGQGSYEQYF. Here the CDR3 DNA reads TGTGCCTGGAGTATTTGGGGACAGGGCTCCTACGAGCAGTACTTC.

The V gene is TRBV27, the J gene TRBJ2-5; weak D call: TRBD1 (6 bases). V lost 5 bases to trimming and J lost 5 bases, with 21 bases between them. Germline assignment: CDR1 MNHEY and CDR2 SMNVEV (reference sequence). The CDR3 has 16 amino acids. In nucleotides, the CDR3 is TGTGCCAGCAGTCTAAGGTACAGGGTAAGTCTGGAGACCCAGTACTTC. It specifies CASSLRYRVSLETQYF.

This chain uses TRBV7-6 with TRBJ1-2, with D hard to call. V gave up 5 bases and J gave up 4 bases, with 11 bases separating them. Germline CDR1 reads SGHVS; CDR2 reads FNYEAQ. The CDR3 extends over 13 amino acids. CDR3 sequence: CASSPTLSYGYTF. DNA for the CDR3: TGTGCCAGCAGCCCCACGCTATCCTATGGCTACACCTTC.

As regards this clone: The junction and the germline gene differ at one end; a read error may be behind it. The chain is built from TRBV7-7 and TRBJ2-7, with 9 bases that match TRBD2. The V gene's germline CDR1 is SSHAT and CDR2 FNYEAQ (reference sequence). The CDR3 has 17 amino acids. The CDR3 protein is CASRFKGLAGSSYEQYF. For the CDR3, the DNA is TGTGCTAGCAGGTTCAAGGGGCTAGCGGGGAGCTCCTACGAGCAGTACTTC.

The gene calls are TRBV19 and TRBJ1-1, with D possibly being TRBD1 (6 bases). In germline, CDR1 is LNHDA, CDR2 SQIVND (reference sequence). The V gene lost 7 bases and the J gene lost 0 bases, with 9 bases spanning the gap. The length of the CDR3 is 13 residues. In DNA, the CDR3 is TGTGCCAGTAACACAGGGTTGAACACTGAAGCTTTCTTT. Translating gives CASNTGLNTEAFF.

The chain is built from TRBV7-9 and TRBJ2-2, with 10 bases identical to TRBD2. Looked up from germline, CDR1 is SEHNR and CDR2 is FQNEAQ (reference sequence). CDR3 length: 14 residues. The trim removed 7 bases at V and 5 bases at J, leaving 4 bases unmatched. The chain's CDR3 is CASTTSGYTGELFF. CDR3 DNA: TGTGCCAGCACGACTAGCGGGTATACCGGGGAGCTGTTTTTT.

CDR3 nucleotide sequence: TGTGCCAGCGTAGGCCAGGGGTTTCAGCCCCAGCATTTT. Amino acids: CASVGQGFQPQHF. This chain joins TRBV6-1 and TRBJ1-5, with D perhaps TRBD1 (6 bases). Germline CDR1 is MNHNS and CDR2 is SASEGT. V was trimmed by 8 bases and J by 6 bases, leaving 14 bases between them. The CDR3 loop spans 13 amino acids.

CDR3 nucleotide sequence: TGTGCCAGCAGTGCGAATTCTCTCGACAGGGGGGTCTATGGCTACACCTTC. The encoded protein is CASSANSLDRGVYGYTF. The chain joins TRBV25-1 to TRBJ1-2, with 9 positions matching TRBD1. Germline trimming cut 4 bases from V and 4 bases from J; bases unmatched to any gene: 13. This CDR3 is built from 17 residues. The germline CDR1 and CDR2 sequences are MGHDK and SYGVNS.

The CDR3 reads CASSSVRQYNEQFF. DNA of the CDR3: TGTGCCAGCAGCTCCGTGAGACAGTACAATGAGCAGTTCTTC. V is TRBV11-3 and J is TRBJ2-1; D may be TRBD1 (5 bases). Germline V gives CDR1 SGHNT, CDR2 YENEEA. Trimming took 4 bases from V and 4 from J, leaving 11 bases between them. This CDR3 is built from 14 residues.

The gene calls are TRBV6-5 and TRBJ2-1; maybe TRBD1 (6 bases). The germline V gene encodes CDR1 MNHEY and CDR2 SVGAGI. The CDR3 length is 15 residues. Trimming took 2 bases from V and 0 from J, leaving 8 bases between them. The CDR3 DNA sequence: TGTGCCAGCAGTTACGGGGGCAACTCCTACAATGAGCAGTTCTTC. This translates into CASSYGGNSYNEQFF.

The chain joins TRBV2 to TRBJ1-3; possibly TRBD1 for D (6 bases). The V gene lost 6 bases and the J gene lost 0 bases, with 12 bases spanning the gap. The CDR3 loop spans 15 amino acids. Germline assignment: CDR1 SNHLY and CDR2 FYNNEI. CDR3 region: CASSPDRLSGNTIYF. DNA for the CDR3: TGTGCCAGCAGCCCCGACAGGCTCTCTGGAAACACCATATATTTT.

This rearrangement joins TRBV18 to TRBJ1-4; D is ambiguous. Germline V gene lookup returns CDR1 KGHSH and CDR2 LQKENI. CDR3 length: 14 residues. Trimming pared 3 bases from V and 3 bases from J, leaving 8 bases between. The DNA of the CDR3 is TGTGCCAGCTCACCGACATCAGCTAATGAAAAACTGTTTTTT. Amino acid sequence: CASSPTSANEKLFF.

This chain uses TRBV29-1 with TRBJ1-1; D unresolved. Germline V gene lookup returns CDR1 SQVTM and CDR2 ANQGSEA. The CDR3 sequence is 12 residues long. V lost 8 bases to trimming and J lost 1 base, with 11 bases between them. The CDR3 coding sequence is TGCAGCACTCCTTTCGGGAACACTGAAGCTTTCTTT. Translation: CSTPFGNTEAFF.

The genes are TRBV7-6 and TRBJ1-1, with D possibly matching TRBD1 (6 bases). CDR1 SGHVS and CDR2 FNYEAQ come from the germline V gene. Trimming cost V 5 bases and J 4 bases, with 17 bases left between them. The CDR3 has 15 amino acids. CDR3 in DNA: TGTGCCAGCAGCATGGTCAGGGGAGGGACCACTGAAGCTTTCTTT. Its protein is CASSMVRGGTTEAFF.

The CDR3 DNA is TGTGCCAGCAGCCCCCCCCGAGGCGGGAGGGAATACAATGAGCAGTTCTTC. It specifies CASSPPRGGREYNEQFF. The chain recombines TRBV7-6 with TRBJ2-1; 9 bases agree with TRBD2. The germline V gene has CDR1 SGHVS and CDR2 FNYEAQ. Unmatched junction bases numbered 12, after V lost 5 bases and J lost 4 bases. The CDR3 has 17 amino acids.

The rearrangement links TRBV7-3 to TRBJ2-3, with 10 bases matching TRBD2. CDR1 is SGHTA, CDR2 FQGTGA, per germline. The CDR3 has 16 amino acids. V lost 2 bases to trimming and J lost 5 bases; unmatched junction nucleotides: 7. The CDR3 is CASSLLPSGSGDTQYF. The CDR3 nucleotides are TGTGCCAGCAGCTTACTTCCTAGCGGGAGCGGAGATACGCAGTATTTT.

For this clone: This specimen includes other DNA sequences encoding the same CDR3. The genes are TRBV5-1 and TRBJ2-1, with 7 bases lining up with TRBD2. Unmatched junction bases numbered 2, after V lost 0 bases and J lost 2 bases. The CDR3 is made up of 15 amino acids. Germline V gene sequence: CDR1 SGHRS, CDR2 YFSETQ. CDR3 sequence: CASSLAGGAYNEQFF. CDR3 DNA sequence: TGCGCCAGCAGCTTGGCTGGGGGGGCCTACAATGAGCAGTTCTTC. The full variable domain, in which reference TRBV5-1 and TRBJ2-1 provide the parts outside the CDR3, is KAGVTQTPRYLIKTRGQQVTLSCSPISGHRSVSWYQQTPGQGLQFLFEYFSETQRNKGNFPGRFSGRQFSNSRSEMNVSTLELGDSALYLCASSLAGGAYNEQFFGPGTRLTVL.

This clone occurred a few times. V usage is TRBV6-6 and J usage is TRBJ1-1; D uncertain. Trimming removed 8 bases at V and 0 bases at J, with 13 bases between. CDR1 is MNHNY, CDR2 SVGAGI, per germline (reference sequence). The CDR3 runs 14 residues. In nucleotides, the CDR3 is TGTGCCAGCGCCAAGGAGGGATTGAACACTGAAGCTTTCTTT. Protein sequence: CASAKEGLNTEAFF.

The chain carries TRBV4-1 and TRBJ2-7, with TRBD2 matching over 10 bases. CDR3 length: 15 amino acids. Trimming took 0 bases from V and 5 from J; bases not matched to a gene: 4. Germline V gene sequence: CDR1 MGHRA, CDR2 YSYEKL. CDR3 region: CASSQDGLAGDEQYF. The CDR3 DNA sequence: TGCGCCAGCAGCCAAGATGGCCTAGCGGGAGACGAGCAGTACTTC.

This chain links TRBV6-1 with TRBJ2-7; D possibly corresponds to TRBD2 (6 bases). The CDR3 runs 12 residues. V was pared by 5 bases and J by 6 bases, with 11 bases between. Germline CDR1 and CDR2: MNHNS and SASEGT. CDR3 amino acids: CASSLLASEQYV. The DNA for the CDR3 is TGTGCCAGCAGTCTACTAGCCAGCGAGCAGTACGTC.

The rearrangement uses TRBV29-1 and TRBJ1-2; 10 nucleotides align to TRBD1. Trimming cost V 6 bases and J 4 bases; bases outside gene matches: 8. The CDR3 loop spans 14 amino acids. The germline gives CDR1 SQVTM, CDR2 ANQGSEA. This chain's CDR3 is CSVGQGGGSYGYTF. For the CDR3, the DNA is TGCAGCGTCGGACAGGGGGGAGGGAGCTATGGCTACACCTTC. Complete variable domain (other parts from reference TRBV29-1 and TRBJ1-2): SAVISQKPSRDICQRGTSLTIQCQVDSQVTMMFWYRQQPGQSLTLIATANQGSEATYESGFVIDKFPISRPNLTFSTLTVSNMSPEDSSIYLCSVGQGGGSYGYTFGSGTRLTVV.

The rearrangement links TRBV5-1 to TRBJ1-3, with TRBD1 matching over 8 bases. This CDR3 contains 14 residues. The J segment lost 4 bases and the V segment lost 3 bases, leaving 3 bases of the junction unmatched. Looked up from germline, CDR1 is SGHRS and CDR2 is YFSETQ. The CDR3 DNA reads TGCGCCAGCAGCTGGACAGGGTACGGAAACACCATATATTTT. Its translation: CASSWTGYGNTIYF.

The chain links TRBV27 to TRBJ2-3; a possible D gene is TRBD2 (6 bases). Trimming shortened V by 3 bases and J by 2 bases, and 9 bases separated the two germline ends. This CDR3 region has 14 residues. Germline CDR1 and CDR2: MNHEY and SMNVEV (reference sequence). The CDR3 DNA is TGTGCCAGCAGTTTCCAGGACTACACAGATACGCAGTATTTT. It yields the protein CASSFQDYTDTQYF.

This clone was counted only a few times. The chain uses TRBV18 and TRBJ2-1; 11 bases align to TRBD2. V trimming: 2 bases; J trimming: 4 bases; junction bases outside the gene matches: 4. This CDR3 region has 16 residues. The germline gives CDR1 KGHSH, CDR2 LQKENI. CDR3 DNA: TGTGCCAGCTCACCAGGCGGGACTAGCGGTTACAATGAGCAGTTCTTC. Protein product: CASSPGGTSGYNEQFF.